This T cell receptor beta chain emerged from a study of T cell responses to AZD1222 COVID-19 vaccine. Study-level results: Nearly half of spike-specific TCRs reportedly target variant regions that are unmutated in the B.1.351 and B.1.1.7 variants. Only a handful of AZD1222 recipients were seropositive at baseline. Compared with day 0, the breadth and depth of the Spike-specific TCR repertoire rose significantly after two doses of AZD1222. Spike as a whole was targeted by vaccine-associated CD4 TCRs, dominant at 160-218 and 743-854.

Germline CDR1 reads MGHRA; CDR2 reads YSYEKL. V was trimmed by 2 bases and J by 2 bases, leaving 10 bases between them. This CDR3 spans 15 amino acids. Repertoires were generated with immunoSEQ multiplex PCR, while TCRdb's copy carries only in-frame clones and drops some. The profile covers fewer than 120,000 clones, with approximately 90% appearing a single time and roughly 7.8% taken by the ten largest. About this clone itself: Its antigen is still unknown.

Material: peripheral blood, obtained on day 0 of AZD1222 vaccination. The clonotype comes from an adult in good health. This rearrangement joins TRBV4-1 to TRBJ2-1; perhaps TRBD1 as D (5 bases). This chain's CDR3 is CASSQKGAAYNEQFF. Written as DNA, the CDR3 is TGCGCCAGCAGCCAAAAAGGGGCCGCCTACAATGAGCAGTTCTTC.